A single sample is the source of the 5 T cell receptor beta chains below, sequenced in a study of post-analysis software for immune sequencing data. Study conclusions and caveats: There were roughly five TRBV segments more frequent in patients than controls, and TRBV5-6, TRBV5-1 and TRBV20-1 were among them.

Sequencing libraries made from TCR beta cDNA carried unique molecular identifiers. TCRdb recomputed calls from the PCR reads with MiXCR, one row per CDR3 protein. The table has about 820,000 distinct CDR3 sequences, 53% seen once. These receptors are not linked to any known antigen. Sequencing input: blood. The receptors were sampled from a girl aged 10 to 17 with multiple sclerosis.

The V gene is TRBV6-5, the J gene TRBJ2-3; perhaps TRBD1 as D (6 bases). This CDR3 spans 16 amino acids. Germline CDR1 reads MNHEY; CDR2 reads SVGAGI. With 0 bases removed from V and 5 bases from J, the gap between germline ends came to 15 bases. CDR3 sequence (DNA): TGTGCCAGCAGTTACTCGACAGGCTATGTGGGAGATACGCAGTATTTT. It codes for CASSYSTGYVGDTQYF.

J is TRBJ2-5 and V is TRBV20-1, with D perhaps matching TRBD2 (5 bases). The CDR3 length is 15 residues. Germline values: CDR1 DFQATT, CDR2 SNEGSKA (reference sequence). V was cut by 1 base and J by 3 bases, with 15 bases left in between. The CDR3 loop reads CSARGVRRVKETQYF. For the CDR3, the DNA is TGCAGTGCTAGAGGGGTTAGGCGGGTAAAAGAGACCCAGTACTTC.

This chain uses TRBV24-1 with TRBJ2-1; 7 nucleotides align to TRBD1. V trimming: 0 bases; J trimming: 7 bases; junction bases outside the gene matches: 5. The CDR3 covers 15 residues. Germline V gives CDR1 KGHDR, CDR2 SFDVKD. The CDR3 sequence is CATSDLRTGSNEQFF. The CDR3 nucleotides read TGTGCCACCAGTGATTTGAGGACAGGTTCGAATGAGCAGTTCTTC.

The J gene is TRBJ1-2, the V gene TRBV29-1; tentatively, D is TRBD1 (6 bases). Germline V lookup: CDR1 SQVTM, CDR2 ANQGSEA. The CDR3 runs 11 residues. The DNA of the CDR3 is TGCACCACGTGGGGGCCTAGTGGCTACACCTTC. This encodes CTTWGPSGYTF.

The V and J genes are TRBV14 and TRBJ2-6; either TRBD1 or TRBD2 may supply D (6 bases each). Germline loops: CDR1 SGHDN, CDR2 FVKESK. This CDR3 has 19 amino acids. V lost 2 bases to trimming and J lost 0 bases, with 17 bases between them. The CDR3 protein is CASSQLRGEHVSGANVLTF. The CDR3 DNA reads as TGTGCCAGCAGCCAACTAAGGGGGGAACATGTCTCTGGGGCCAACGTCCTGACTTTC. The entire variable domain, with the rest obtained from reference TRBV14 and TRBJ2-6, is as follows: EAGVTQFPSHSVIEKGQTVTLRCDPISGHDNLYWYRRVMGKEIKFLLHFVKESKQDESGMPNNRFLAERTGGTYSTLKVQPAELEDSGVYFCASSQLRGEHVSGANVLTFGAGSRLTVL.